This T cell receptor beta chain appears in the sequencing data of a study of CD8+ T cells in alopecia areata. Findings of the study overall: Scalp samples also yield sequences from resident alphabeta T cells of normal skin. Affected scalp, especially in alopecia totalis/universalis, had a higher clonality than normal scalp did. Clarity of TCR sharing across patients fell short of that in mice, possibly HLA-related.

Germline lookup yields CDR1 FNHDT and CDR2 SITEND (reference sequence). V lost 7 bases to trimming and J lost 1 base; unmatched junction nucleotides: 1. This CDR3 comprises 13 residues. A few counts support this clone. Its antigen is not identified. These gene names are mouse names. The read comes to an end 4 residues before the CDR3 does, leaving the germline J gene to fill in the end. Sorting relied on CD4, CD8alpha, NKG2D, NKG2ACE and other markers applied to pooled cutaneous lymph node cells. After isolation, RNA underwent reverse transcription to generate cDNA as the sequencing template. TCRdb keeps only in-frame clones here, not all; method: immunoSEQ multiplex PCR. The profile covers 290,000 or so clones, none occurring a single time.

Sequenced input: CD4+ T cells sorted from a lymph node. This TCR derives from a C3H/HeJ mouse with alopecia areata. The strain is characterized by the MHC haplotype H2-k. The V and J genes are TRBV19 and TRBJ2-2; 7 bases agree with TRBD1. CDR3 bases read: TGTGCCAGCGACAGGGAAAACACCGGG. Amino acid sequence: CASDRENTG. The CDR3 reads in full as CASDRENTGQLYF.